Presented here are 25 T cell receptor beta chains from one specimen sequenced in a study of blood T cell repertoires in COVID-19. Produced via immunoSEQ multiplex PCR; TCRdb's table is partial and in-frame only. The table includes about 140,000 clones, about 88% detected once. The sample taken for sequencing was peripheral blood. Source of these receptors: a human donor with COVID-19, enrolled during active disease. The donor label of this sample is uncertain.

The chain is built from TRBV5-1 and TRBJ1-6; D unresolved. In germline, CDR1 is SGHRS, CDR2 YFSETQ. The CDR3 is 14 residues long. Trimming shortened V by 7 bases and J by 6 bases, and 14 bases separated the two germline ends. The CDR3 bases are TGCGCCAGCGGCGAGGGTCTATCTAATTCACCCCTCCACTTT. This gives the protein CASGEGLSNSPLHF.

This chain joins TRBV4-1 and TRBJ2-5; 13 bases agree with TRBD2. CDR3 size: 16 residues. Germline trimming cut 4 bases from V and 5 bases from J; bases unmatched to any gene: 7. CDR1 is MGHRA and CDR2 is YSYEKL in the germline V gene. The CDR3 region is CASSLRLAGGEETQYF. CDR3 DNA: TGCGCCAGCAGCCTTAGACTAGCGGGGGGCGAGGAGACCCAGTACTTC.

J is TRBJ2-5 and V is TRBV2, with D uncertain. This CDR3 has 13 residues. V was clipped by 4 bases and J by 5 bases, with 11 bases between them. Germline V gene sequence: CDR1 SNHLY, CDR2 FYNNEI. The CDR3 DNA reads as TGTGCCAGCAGTGTGGAGCTTTGGGAGACCCAGTACTTC. Its protein product is CASSVELWETQYF.

This sequence joins TRBV4-1 and TRBJ1-2; D is perhaps TRBD1 (6 bases). Trimming took off 5 bases at V and 6 bases at J, with 25 bases between the two ends. The V gene's germline CDR1 is MGHRA and CDR2 YSYEKL. CDR3 size: 17 residues. The CDR3 loop is CASSAAGGPGYFDGYTF. CDR3 sequence (DNA): TGCGCCAGCAGCGCCGCGGGGGGGCCAGGATATTTTGATGGCTACACCTTC.

This chain uses TRBV18 with TRBJ2-1; 9 bases line up with TRBD1. The CDR3 extends over 16 amino acids. Germline loops: CDR1 KGHSH, CDR2 LQKENI. J lost 4 bases, V lost 4 bases, and 8 bases had no gene match. CDR3 DNA sequence: TGTGCCAGCTCACTCCTCGGGACAGGGCTGTACAATGAGCAGTTCTTC. Translated: CASSLLGTGLYNEQFF.

V usage is TRBV11-2 and J usage is TRBJ1-2; D is uncertain. Trimming cost V 5 bases and J 5 bases, with 6 bases left between them. The germline gives CDR1 SGHAT, CDR2 FQNNGV. The CDR3 extends over 11 amino acids. The CDR3 coding sequence is TGTGCCAGCAGCCAGTCGTATGGCTACACCTTC. Its protein product is CASSQSYGYTF.

The rearrangement uses TRBV10-3 and TRBJ1-2, with 9 nucleotides matching TRBD1. Germline V lookup: CDR1 ENHRY, CDR2 SYGVKD. The J segment lost 7 bases and the V segment lost 6 bases, leaving 6 bases of the junction unmatched. This CDR3 has 13 residues. Written as DNA, the CDR3 is TGTGCCATCAGCGGGGACAGGGTTCTTGGCTACACCTTC. Protein product: CAISGDRVLGYTF.

The chain joins TRBV24-1 to TRBJ1-6, with TRBD1 identical over 7 bases. Germline V gene data show CDR1 as KGHDR and CDR2 as SFDVKD. The CDR3 totals 14 residues. The ends lost 9 bases at V and 6 bases at J; junction bases unmatched: 7. This chain's CDR3 is CATGDSRSNSPLHF. DNA of the CDR3: TGTGCCACCGGGGACAGCCGGAGTAATTCACCCCTCCACTTT.

In this sample, this clone turned up a few times. The chain uses TRBV6-5 and TRBJ1-2, with D tentatively TRBD1 (5 bases). The germline CDR1 and CDR2 sequences are MNHEY and SVGAGI. The CDR3 spans 15 residues. The V end lost 0 bases, the J end lost 4 bases, and 12 bases lay between the germline ends. The CDR3 coding sequence is TGTGCCAGCAGTTACTCATGGGGGAGGGGCTATGGCTACACCTTC. This translates into CASSYSWGRGYGYTF.

The J gene is TRBJ1-2, the V gene TRBV11-2; 8 bases agree with TRBD1. Germline CDR1 and CDR2: SGHAT and FQNNGV. After removal of 6 bases from V and 8 bases from J, the junction contained 11 bases not matched to a gene. The CDR3 covers 14 residues. The CDR3 sequence is CASSRPPTGGGYTF. The CDR3 coding sequence is TGTGCCAGCAGTCGTCCCCCTACAGGGGGAGGCTACACCTTC.

This clone was observed once. V and J are TRBV18 and TRBJ1-1; D remains unclear. The CDR3 has 14 residues. V lost 0 bases and J 2 bases, leaving 7 bases between the germline ends. CDR1 and CDR2 from the germline V gene are KGHSH and LQKENI. The CDR3 DNA sequence: TGTGCCAGCTCACCACCTTTCGGTAACACTGAAGCTTTCTTT. Translated, it gives CASSPPFGNTEAFF.

The chain is built from TRBV10-3 and TRBJ2-3, with TRBD2 matching over 8 bases. J gave up 4 bases and V 6 bases, and 9 bases lay outside the gene matches. The CDR3 loop spans 15 amino acids. The germline V gene encodes CDR1 ENHRY and CDR2 SYGVKD. This CDR3 is CAISTGGRLSDTQYF. In DNA form, the CDR3 reads TGTGCCATCAGCACGGGGGGGCGACTATCAGATACGCAGTATTTT.

The rearrangement joins TRBV28 to TRBJ1-4, with 8 bases aligning to TRBD1. Germline CDR1 MDHEN, CDR2 SYDVKM. This CDR3 is built from 14 residues. Trimming removed 5 bases from V and 10 bases from J; junction bases left unmatched: 9. The CDR3 region has the DNA TGTGCCAGCAGTGTATCGGCAGGGGGCGGAAAACTGTTTTTT. Amino acid sequence: CASSVSAGGGKLFF. Using reference TRBV28 and TRBJ1-4 for the parts outside the CDR3, the full variable domain is DVKVTQSSRYLVKRTGEKVFLECVQDMDHENMFWYRQDPGLGLRLIYFSYDVKMKEKGDIPEGYSVSREKKERFSLILESASTNQTSMYLCASSVSAGGGKLFFGSGTQLSVL.

Concerning this clone: The junction departs from germline at one end; a sequencing error may be responsible. V is TRBV13 and J is TRBJ2-6; 8 nucleotides line up with TRBD1. The CDR3 is 18 residues long. Germline V lookup: CDR1 PRHDT, CDR2 FYEKMQ (reference sequence). In nucleotides, the CDR3 is TGTGCCGGCAGCCAATCAACGACAGGGGTTGATGGGGCCAACGTCCTGACTTTC. This encodes CAGSQSTTGVDGANVLTF.

The chain employs TRBV6-2 or TRBV6-3 and TRBJ2-5; a weak D match, TRBD1 (6 bases). This CDR3 spans 15 amino acids. The V end lost 5 bases, the J end lost 1 base, and 14 bases lay between the germline ends. Germline assignment: CDR1 MNHEY and CDR2 SVGEGT. In DNA form, the CDR3 reads TGTGCCAGCAGTCCCCGACAGGACCTCCAAGAGACCCAGTACTTC. It is translated as CASSPRQDLQETQYF.

The rearrangement uses TRBV5-4 and TRBJ2-2; weak D call: TRBD1 (5 bases). Trimming left V 4 bases short and J 5 bases short, with 9 bases between. Germline V gene data show CDR1 as SGHNT and CDR2 as YYREEE (reference sequence). The CDR3 has 13 amino acids. CDR3 amino acids: CASSKDSTGELFF. The CDR3 DNA reads TGTGCCAGCAGCAAAGACAGTACCGGGGAGCTGTTTTTT.

The V and J genes are TRBV30 and TRBJ1-3; D is ambiguous. Trimming stripped 3 bases from V and 2 bases from J, with 8 bases between. CDR3 length equals 13 residues. CDR1 is GTSNPN, CDR2 SVGIG, per germline (reference sequence). CDR3: CAWSRSTGNTIYF. CDR3 coding DNA: TGTGCCTGGAGCCGTAGTACTGGAAACACCATATATTTT.

This clone was found once. The chain is built from TRBV27 and TRBJ1-1; a weak D match, TRBD1 (6 bases). V lost 2 bases to trimming and J lost 4 bases, with 14 bases between them. The germline CDR1 and CDR2 sequences are MNHEY and SMNVEV (reference sequence). The CDR3 runs 15 residues. The CDR3 loop reads CASSLSAGAGTEAFF. As DNA, the CDR3 is TGTGCCAGCAGTTTAAGTGCGGGGGCTGGCACTGAAGCTTTCTTT.

CDR3 coding DNA: TGTGCCAGCAGCGTAAGAGGGGGCTTCTCTGGAAACACCATATATTTT. Its translation is CASSVRGGFSGNTIYF. V and J are TRBV9 and TRBJ1-3; 7 bases are a match to TRBD1. Per the germline V gene, CDR1 is SGDLS and CDR2 is YYNGEE. The ends lost 1 base at V and 0 bases at J; junction bases unmatched: 4. The length of the CDR3 is 16 residues.

The V gene is TRBV4-2, the J gene TRBJ1-2; D not certain. Trimming removed 2 bases at V and 8 bases at J, with 9 bases between. This CDR3 has 12 residues. In germline, CDR1 is LGHNA, CDR2 YNFKEQ. The CDR3 nucleotides read TGTGCCAGCAGCCAACACAGTCAGGGCTACACCTTC. Translated, it gives CASSQHSQGYTF.

The rearrangement uses TRBV15 and TRBJ2-7; 9 nucleotides match TRBD1. This CDR3 is 15 amino acids long. Germline V gene lookup returns CDR1 LNHNV and CDR2 YYDKDF (reference sequence). V was pared by 1 base and J by 2 bases, with 3 bases of the junction left unmatched. The chain's CDR3 is CATSRAWTGAYEQYF. The CDR3 bases are TGTGCCACCAGCAGAGCGTGGACAGGGGCCTACGAGCAGTACTTC.

This chain links TRBV5-1 with TRBJ1-5, with TRBD1 as a possible D gene (6 bases). The CDR3 is 15 amino acids. The V end was cut by 4 bases, the J end by 6 bases, with 17 bases between. Germline CDR1 and CDR2: SGHRS and YFSETQ. CDR3 nucleotides: TGCGCCAGCAGCACGGGGCCAGGGGTTGGTCAGCCCCAGCATTTT. It encodes CASSTGPGVGQPQHF.

The J gene is TRBJ1-5, the V gene TRBV7-9; no clear D. The CDR3 consists of 14 residues. CDR1 and CDR2 from the germline V gene are SEHNR and FQNEAQ (reference sequence). Trimming left V 9 bases short and J 2 bases short, with 14 bases between. CDR3 in amino acids: CASNSGMGNQPQHF. DNA for the CDR3: TGTGCCAGTAACTCAGGAATGGGCAATCAGCCCCAGCATTTT. Supplemented by reference TRBV7-9 and TRBJ1-5, the full variable domain reads DTGVSQNPRHKITKRGQNVTFRCDPISEHNRLYWYRQTLGQGPEFLTYFQNEAQLEKSRLLSDRFSAERPKGSFSTLEIQRTEQGDSAMYLCASNSGMGNQPQHFGDGTRLSIL.

The chain carries TRBV3-1 (or the pseudogene TRBV3-2) and TRBJ1-3; D remains ambiguous. This CDR3 is built from 13 residues. Between the trimmed V and J ends, which lost 8 bases and 4 bases, there was a span of 12 bases. Germline lookup yields CDR1 LGHDT and CDR2 YNNKEL (reference sequence). CDR3 sequence: CASGGGSGNTIYF. DNA of the CDR3: TGTGCCAGCGGCGGTGGGTCCGGAAACACCATATATTTT.

The CDR3 sequence is CASSGTRNADTQYF. CDR3 bases: TGTGCCAGCAGCGGGACTAGAAACGCAGATACGCAGTATTTT. V and J are TRBV9 and TRBJ2-3; the match to TRBD2 covers 7 bases. This CDR3 comprises 14 residues. Trimming cost V 3 bases and J 4 bases; bases outside gene matches: 5. CDR1 SGDLS and CDR2 YYNGEE come from the germline V gene. The full variable domain, rest sourced from reference TRBV9 and TRBJ2-3, is DSGVTQTPKHLITATGQRVTLRCSPRSGDLSVYWYQQSLDQGLQFLIQYYNGEERAKGNILERFSAQQFPDLHSELNLSSLELGDSALYFCASSGTRNADTQYFGPGTRLTVL.